This is a list of T cell receptor beta chains from one sample in a study of CD8 T cells in ankylosing spondylitis. From the 5' RACE reads, TCRdb called clonotypes with MiXCR, one entry per CDR3 protein. Among fewer than 550,000 distinct CDR3 sequences listed, approximately 5% were seen once. Sequencing was done on a sample of blood, either unsorted or a sorted T cell fraction (not recorded which). These receptors were taken from a male donor with ankylosing spondylitis. Each CDR3 is given with its conserved first and last residue. Fields, in order: V gene, D gene, clone size, CDR3 length, J gene, CDR3 protein, CDR3 DNA. A D gene is named only where the DNA matches it firmly. Clone size, where shown, is once, few, many, or a class for clones that have expanded.

TRBV7-9	TRBD1	few	16	TRBJ1-4	CASSDGQGPTNEKLFF	TGTGCCAGCAGCGACGGACAGGGCCCAACTAATGAAAAACTGTTTTTT
TRBV4-3	NA	many	18	TRBJ1-1	CASSQDGFDSPMNTEAFF	TGCGCCAGCAGCCAAGATGGATTTGACAGCCCAATGAACACTGAAGCTTTCTTT
TRBV7-2	NA	few	15	TRBJ2-3	CASSLPMGGTDTQYF	TGTGCCAGCAGCCTTCCTATGGGCGGTACAGATACGCAGTATTTT
TRBV10-3	TRBD1	NA	14	TRBJ1-2	CALRKTGGMDGYTF	TGTGCCCTCAGAAAGACAGGGGGCATGGATGGCTACACCTTC
TRBV6-5	NA	many	14	TRBJ2-1	CASSYSATANEQFF	TGTGCCAGCAGTTACTCTGCGACAGCCAATGAGCAGTTCTTC
TRBV20-1	TRBD1	many	15	TRBJ2-7	CSARAGQGFRYEQYF	TGCAGTGCTAGAGCCGGACAGGGGTTTAGGTACGAGCAGTACTTC
TRBV5-1	NA	many	15	TRBJ2-5	CASSSYSGEGETQYF	TGCGCCAGCAGCTCATACTCAGGGGAGGGGGAGACCCAGTACTTC
TRBV7-9	TRBD1	many	15	TRBJ1-5	CASSLGQGIVQPQHF	TGTGCCAGCAGTTTGGGACAGGGGATAGTTCAGCCCCAGCATTTT
TRBV20-1	TRBD1	many	15	TRBJ2-1	CSARKPGQRYNEQFF	TGCAGTGCTAGAAAGCCGGGACAGCGGTACAATGAGCAGTTCTTC
TRBV7-8	TRBD2	many	18	TRBJ2-5	CASSPRLAGGPYQETQYF	TGTGCCAGCAGCCCCCGACTAGCGGGAGGTCCCTATCAAGAGACCCAGTACTTC
TRBV5-4	NA	many	14	TRBJ1-2	CASSFPTTDYGYTF	TGTGCCAGCAGCTTCCCCACGACAGACTATGGCTACACCTTC
TRBV7-2	TRBD1	many	14	TRBJ2-7	CASNYGQGPYEQYF	TGTGCCAGCAACTACGGACAGGGACCCTACGAGCAGTACTTC
TRBV9	NA	many	13	TRBJ1-2	CASSVGDGYGYTF	TGTGCCAGCAGCGTAGGGGACGGCTATGGCTACACCTTC
TRBV6-1	NA	many	14	TRBJ2-5	CASSEALFQETQYF	TGTGCCAGCAGTGAAGCTCTTTTTCAAGAGACCCAGTACTTC
TRBV20-1	NA	many	12	TRBJ1-1	CSGLLMNTEAFF	TGCAGTGGCCTCCTAATGAACACTGAAGCTTTCTTT
TRBV20-1	TRBD2	many	12	TRBJ2-1	CSELAGPNEQFF	TGCAGTGAACTAGCGGGACCCAATGAGCAGTTCTTC
TRBV19	TRBD1	NA	13	TRBJ1-2	CASTLRTGSGYTF	TGTGCCAGTACCCTTCGGACAGGATCTGGCTACACCTTC
TRBV5-1	TRBD1	many	16	TRBJ1-2	CASSWDVSRGQYGYTF	TGCGCCAGCAGCTGGGACGTCAGCAGGGGGCAATATGGCTACACCTTC
TRBV7-8	NA	NA	17	TRBJ2-1	CASSQIEYTTPYNEQFF	TGTGCCAGCAGTCAGATAGAATATACGACCCCGTACAATGAGCAGTTCTTC
TRBV28	NA	many	15	TRBJ2-5	CASTPGPGLQETQYF	TGTGCCAGCACCCCGGGACCAGGCTTGCAAGAGACCCAGTACTTC
TRBV20-1	NA	many	14	TRBJ1-5	CSARDLLNNQPQHF	TGCAGTGCTAGAGATCTCCTTAACAATCAGCCCCAGCATTTT
TRBV6-2/TRBV6-3	NA	many	15	TRBJ2-2	CASSTPGQNTGELFF	TGTGCCAGCTCTACTCCGGGACAGAACACCGGGGAGCTGTTTTTT
TRBV12-3/TRBV12-4	NA	many	13	TRBJ1-1	CASSLGRVTEAFF	TGTGCCAGCAGTTTAGGGAGGGTCACTGAAGCTTTCTTT
TRBV12-3/TRBV12-4	NA	many	11	TRBJ1-1	CASSTGLEAFF	TGTGCCAGCAGTACGGGGCTTGAAGCTTTCTTT
TRBV5-1	NA	many	18	TRBJ2-6	CASSPRSPAGSGANVLTF	TGCGCCAGCAGCCCAAGATCCCCTGCCGGCTCTGGGGCCAACGTCCTGACTTTC
TRBV6-2/TRBV6-3	TRBD1	few	15	TRBJ1-1	CASQTGPWENTEAFF	TGTGCCAGCCAGACAGGGCCGTGGGAGAACACTGAAGCTTTCTTT
TRBV27	NA	NA	15	TRBJ2-1	CASSLAGFGYNEQFF	TGTGCCAGCAGTTTAGCGGGATTCGGGTACAATGAGCAGTTCTTC
TRBV11-2	TRBD1	many	16	TRBJ2-5	CASSPGTGRFGETQYF	TGTGCCAGCAGCCCGGGGACAGGGCGCTTTGGAGAGACCCAGTACTTC
TRBV20-1	NA	NA	14	TRBJ2-7	CSASFYRASYEQYF	TGCAGTGCTTCCTTTTACAGGGCATCCTACGAGCAGTACTTC
TRBV5-8	NA	many	15	TRBJ1-4	CASSFQSATNEKLFF	TGTGCCAGCAGCTTTCAGTCGGCGACTAATGAAAAACTGTTTTTT
TRBV30	NA	many	12	TRBJ1-1	CARGRSNTEAFF	TGTGCCCGAGGGAGATCGAACACTGAAGCTTTCTTT
TRBV7-2	TRBD1	many	16	TRBJ2-7	CASSARTGSISYEQYF	TGTGCCAGCAGCGCCCGGACAGGGAGTATCTCCTACGAGCAGTACTTC
TRBV5-5	TRBD2	many	14	TRBJ2-7	CASSREGHRYEQYF	TGTGCCAGCAGCCGGGAGGGACACCGCTACGAGCAGTACTTC
TRBV7-9	NA	NA	17	TRBJ2-3	CASSPSGAGAIADTQYF	TGTGCCAGCAGCCCCAGTGGCGCGGGGGCCATCGCAGATACGCAGTATTTT
TRBV27	TRBD1	few	16	TRBJ2-2	CASSLTRGRGTGELFF	TGTGCCAGCAGCCTCACCAGGGGGCGGGGCACCGGGGAGCTGTTTTTT
TRBV15	TRBD1	NA	14	TRBJ1-2	CATSRPGTVNGYTF	TGTGCCACCAGCAGGCCCGGGACAGTTAATGGCTACACCTTC
TRBV12-5	TRBD1	many	15	TRBJ1-2	CASGLETGGALGYTF	TGTGCTAGTGGTTTGGAAACAGGGGGCGCTTTGGGCTACACCTTC
TRBV5-1	NA	many	16	TRBJ2-6	CASSFPRGSGANVLTF	TGCGCCAGCAGTTTTCCCAGGGGATCTGGGGCCAACGTCCTGACTTTC
TRBV24-1	NA	few	14	TRBJ2-3	CATSDLLDGDTQYF	TGTGCCACCAGTGATTTACTGGACGGCGATACGCAGTATTTT
TRBV7-8	NA	many	16	TRBJ2-1	CASSPTDPSSYNEQFF	TGTGCCAGCAGCCCAACGGACCCGAGCTCCTACAATGAGCAGTTCTTC
TRBV20-1	NA	many	14	TRBJ2-5	CSADLPGTQETQYF	TGCAGTGCAGATCTTCCGGGAACCCAAGAGACCCAGTACTTC
TRBV25-1	NA	few	17	TRBJ1-3	CASSERGQGYFGNTIYF	TGTGCCAGCAGTGAAAGAGGGCAGGGATATTTCGGAAACACCATATATTTT
TRBV20-1	NA	many	12	TRBJ2-1	CSAKKGWNEQFF	TGCAGTGCTAAGAAGGGATGGAATGAGCAGTTCTTC
TRBV12-3/TRBV12-4	NA	many	14	TRBJ2-2	CASSFRDGAGELFF	TGTGCCAGCAGTTTCAGGGACGGGGCCGGGGAGCTGTTTTTT
TRBV5-1	NA	many	12	TRBJ2-1	CASSPGRSEQFF	TGCGCCAGCAGCCCCGGCCGGAGTGAGCAGTTCTTC
TRBV5-1	NA	many	13	TRBJ2-7	CASSLAAAAEQYF	TGCGCCAGCAGCTTGGCGGCGGCCGCCGAGCAGTACTTC
TRBV29-1	NA	many	14	TRBJ2-7	CSVEDHGRTDEQYF	TGCAGCGTTGAAGACCACGGGCGGACGGACGAGCAGTACTTC
TRBV7-8	NA	many	13	TRBJ2-7	CASSLVGRGEQYF	TGTGCCAGCAGCTTAGTTGGCCGTGGAGAGCAGTACTTC
TRBV20-1	NA	many	10	TRBJ2-1	CSASYNEQFF	TGCAGTGCCAGCTACAATGAGCAGTTCTTC
TRBV4-3	NA	NA	14	TRBJ2-1	CASSQDFQGGEQFF	TGCGCCAGCAGCCAAGATTTTCAGGGTGGTGAGCAGTTCTTC
TRBV6-1	TRBD2	few	16	TRBJ2-1	CASSRLTSGRRGEQFF	TGTGCCAGCAGTAGACTGACTAGCGGGAGAAGGGGTGAGCAGTTCTTC
TRBV29-1	NA	many	13	TRBJ1-1	CSVVGAGKTEAFF	TGCAGCGTTGTGGGCGCGGGTAAGACTGAAGCTTTCTTT
TRBV9	NA	many	14	TRBJ1-2	CASSPRTDHYGYTF	TGTGCCAGCAGCCCCAGGACAGACCACTATGGCTACACCTTC
TRBV6-5	NA	many	15	TRBJ2-5	CASSYGAAYWETQYF	TGTGCCAGCAGTTACGGGGCAGCTTATTGGGAGACCCAGTACTTC
TRBV28	TRBD2	many	14	TRBJ2-3	CASSPGTSIDTQYF	TGTGCCAGCAGTCCCGGGACTAGTATCGATACGCAGTATTTT
TRBV14	NA	few	12	TRBJ1-2	CASSQTRYGYTF	TGTGCCAGCAGCCAAACGCGATATGGCTACACCTTC
TRBV11-2	TRBD2	many	20	TRBJ2-1	CASSLRGLAGAQSSYNEQFF	TGTGCCAGCAGCTTAAGAGGACTAGCGGGGGCCCAGAGCTCCTACAATGAGCAGTTCTTC
TRBV4-3	TRBD1	many	15	TRBJ1-5	CASSQEVAGGQPQHF	TGCGCCAGCAGCCAAGAGGTGGCAGGGGGTCAGCCCCAGCATTTT
TRBV7-2	NA	many	14	TRBJ1-1	CASSFGGMNTEAFF	TGTGCCAGCAGCTTTGGGGGGATGAACACTGAAGCTTTCTTT
TRBV29-1	NA	many	12	TRBJ2-3	CSVRQSTDTQYF	TGCAGCGTCCGACAGAGCACAGATACGCAGTATTTT